The 13 T cell receptor beta chains below come from one sample, sequenced in a study of blood T cell repertoires in COVID-19. Only in-frame clones appear in the TCRdb table, and some are missing; sequencing was by immunoSEQ multiplex PCR. In the table there are around 160,000 clones, 80% to 90% of which are singletons. Material: peripheral blood. These receptor sequences come from a human donor in a cohort sampled during active COVID-19.

The CDR3 DNA reads as TGTGCCAGCAGTTACTTTCCTAGCGGGAGTTATGAGCAGTTCTTC. Translation gives CASSYFPSGSYEQFF. This sequence joins TRBV6-5 and TRBJ2-1, with 10 bases matching TRBD2. Germline assignment: CDR1 MNHEY and CDR2 SVGAGI. This CDR3 comprises 15 residues. Trimming at V came to 1 base and at J to 8 bases, leaving 5 bases not matched to a gene.

J is TRBJ1-2 and V is TRBV6-5; 7 bases map to TRBD1. J lost 4 bases, V lost 4 bases, and 3 bases had no gene match. The CDR3 has 13 amino acids. Germline CDR1 reads MNHEY; CDR2 reads SVGAGI. CDR3 coding DNA: TGTGCCAGCAGTTCGGGACAGAGCTATGGCTACACCTTC. This sequence encodes CASSSGQSYGYTF.

This clone is a singleton in its sample. The chain links TRBV6-6 to TRBJ1-5, with a possible D match to TRBD1 (5 bases). V lost 4 bases and J lost 3, with 7 bases in between. This CDR3 has 13 residues. CDR1 is MNHNY, CDR2 SVGAGI, per germline (reference sequence). In DNA, the CDR3 is TGTGCCAGCAGTTTCAGGGACAATCAGCCCCAGCATTTT. It translates to CASSFRDNQPQHF.

This chain links TRBV6-5 with TRBJ2-1; no clear D gene. The CDR3 contains 14 residues. Trimming removed 0 bases at V and 3 bases at J, with 6 bases between. CDR1 is MNHEY, CDR2 SVGAGI, per germline. The CDR3: CASSYSTVYNEQFF. The CDR3 coding sequence is TGTGCCAGCAGTTACTCCACAGTCTACAATGAGCAGTTCTTC.

The rearrangement links TRBV5-1 to TRBJ1-2, with 7 bases that match TRBD1. There are 15 residues in the CDR3. Germline V gene sequence: CDR1 SGHRS, CDR2 YFSETQ. The V and J ends lost 2 bases and 7 bases, in that order; junction bases with no gene match: 11. CDR3 sequence (DNA): TGCGCCAGCAGCTTACAGGGGCGTGATGTTGGTGGCTACACCTTC. Amino acid sequence: CASSLQGRDVGGYTF.

This clone occurred once. The chain employs TRBV15 and TRBJ2-7; 9 bases are a match to TRBD1. The CDR3 consists of 16 residues. Germline lookup yields CDR1 LNHNV and CDR2 YYDKDF (reference sequence). V gave up 3 bases and J gave up 1 base; unmatched junction bases: 7. CDR3 protein: CATSRGPGTGSYEQYF. Written as DNA, the CDR3 is TGTGCCACCAGCAGGGGCCCCGGGACAGGGTCCTACGAGCAGTACTTC.

The chain links TRBV25-1 to TRBJ1-4, with a possible D match to TRBD1 (5 bases). This CDR3 is built from 13 residues. Trimming removed 9 bases from V and 7 bases from J, with 15 bases in between. Looked up from germline, CDR1 is MGHDK and CDR2 is SYGVNS. The CDR3 nucleotides read TGTGCCAGTTTTGGGGCCCAGGGTGAAAAACTGTTTTTT. The encoded protein is CASFGAQGEKLFF.

J is TRBJ2-1 and V is TRBV4-3; no clear D gene. The V gene's germline CDR1 is LGHNA and CDR2 YSLEER. This CDR3 has 13 amino acids. V dropped 1 base and J dropped 8 bases, with 9 bases sitting between them. The CDR3 bases are TGCGCCAGCAGCCAAGGCCTAGAGGATGAGCAGTTCTTC. The encoded protein is CASSQGLEDEQFF.

The V gene is TRBV20-1, the J gene TRBJ1-4, with D possibly being TRBD1 (6 bases). The ends were cut back, 6 bases at V and 7 bases at J, with 9 bases in the middle. From germline, CDR1 is DFQATT and CDR2 SNEGSKA (reference sequence). The CDR3 contains 11 residues. The CDR3 sequence: CSAQGPEKLFF. The CDR3 DNA sequence: TGCAGTGCACAGGGTCCTGAAAAACTGTTTTTT.

The chain uses TRBV11-2 and TRBJ1-2, with 8 bases that match TRBD1. After removal of 2 bases from V and 8 bases from J, the junction contained 7 bases not matched to a gene. Germline CDR1 reads SGHAT; CDR2 reads FQNNGV. This CDR3 is built from 14 residues. The CDR3 loop is CASSLSQGALGYTF. The DNA for the CDR3 is TGTGCCAGCAGCTTATCGCAGGGGGCTTTGGGCTACACCTTC.

J is TRBJ1-1 and V is TRBV2; 9 positions agree with TRBD1. The germline V gene has CDR1 SNHLY and CDR2 FYNNEI. The CDR3 runs to 13 residues. V was clipped by 8 bases and J by 5 bases; unmatched bases: 6. The CDR3 loop reads CASRGQGRTEAFF. The CDR3 DNA is TGTGCCAGCCGAGGACAGGGGAGGACTGAAGCTTTCTTT.

The V call is TRBV4-3, the J call TRBJ2-3; D may be TRBD1 (6 bases). Germline CDR1 LGHNA, CDR2 YSLEER. V gave up 0 bases and J gave up 11 bases, with 21 bases separating them. The CDR3 has 16 amino acids. Here the CDR3 reads CASSQDGDRFPQGQYF. The CDR3 nucleotides are TGCGCCAGCAGCCAAGACGGCGACAGGTTTCCCCAGGGGCAGTATTTT.

This chain uses TRBV6-2 or TRBV6-3 with TRBJ2-3; D is perhaps TRBD2 (5 bases). The V gene lost 6 bases and the J gene lost 6 bases, with 19 bases spanning the gap. Looked up from germline, CDR1 is MNHEY and CDR2 is SVGEGT. The CDR3 loop spans 15 amino acids. The CDR3 coding sequence is TGTGCCAGCAGCCCGGCCCGCCCCTCGGGGGATACGCAGTATTTT. Protein: CASSPARPSGDTQYF.